These T cell receptor beta chains were read from a single sample in a study of blood T cell repertoires in COVID-19. This table comes from immunoSEQ multiplex PCR, and its TCRdb copy is limited to in-frame clones, with some not included. This sample has 250,000 or so clones, with roughly 84% found just once. Sequencing was done on a sample of PBMCs or T cells enriched from blood (not recorded which). These TCRs come from a woman aged 45-65 years who had been exposed to COVID-19. The CDR3 runs from the conserved cysteine through the conserved F or W. The D gene is left open where the match is weak. Size tells how often a clone was seen (once, few, many) or the class of an expanded clone, and some rows leave it out.

.	TRBV5-4	TRBJ2-4	.	TGTGCCAGCAGCTTGGGTTTGGGGGCCGACATTCAGTACTTC	CASSLGLGADIQYF
.	TRBV3-1/TRBV3-2	TRBJ2-1	.	TGTGCCAGCAGCACGCGGACTCCTTCAGGTGGCAATGAGCAGTTCTTC	CASSTRTPSGGNEQFF
.	TRBV5-5	TRBJ1-2	.	TGTGCCAGCAGCTTGGGTGGACCTATGAGGGATAACTATGGCTACACCTTC	CASSLGGPMRDNYGYTF
.	TRBV9	TRBJ1-1	.	TGTGCCAGCAGCGTAGACAGGGCCACCACTGAAGCTTTCTTT	CASSVDRATTEAFF
.	TRBV2	TRBJ2-7	TRBD1	TGTGCCAGCAGTGGCCGGACAGGGGGATACTACGAGCAGTACTTC	CASSGRTGGYYEQYF
.	TRBV21-1	TRBJ2-1	.	TGTGCCAGCAGCAAAGCAGGGGGCTCTAATCAGGGGCTGGAGTCTTTGGACCCTTATGAGCAGTTCTTC	CASSKAGGSNQGLESLDPYEQFF
.	TRBV6-1	TRBJ2-2	.	TGTGCCAGCAGTGAAACGGGGGATCGGGGGCTGTTTTTT	CASSETGDRGLFF
.	TRBV4-3	TRBJ1-5	.	TGCGCCAGCAGCCAAGAATCAGGGCAGCCCCAGCATTTT	CASSQESGQPQHF
.	TRBV7-8	TRBJ1-5	TRBD1	TGTGCCAGCAGCTCCCGGGACAGGGTCGTTCAGCCCCAGCATTTT	CASSSRDRVVQPQHF
.	TRBV5-4	TRBJ2-3	.	TGTGCCAGCAGCGCTACTCGGGGTACGCAGTATTTT	CASSATRGTQYF
.	TRBV7-2	TRBJ2-2	TRBD2	TGTGCCAGCGGGGAGCGGGGGGGCCACACCGGGGAGCTGTTTTTT	CASGERGGHTGELFF
.	TRBV21-1	TRBJ2-7	.	TGTGCCAGCAGCAAAGATCATCATCCGGACATCTCCTACGAGCAGTACTTC	CASSKDHHPDISYEQYF
.	TRBV27	TRBJ1-4	TRBD1	TGTGCCAGCTGGGGGACAGGGCGGAGTGAAAAACTGTTTTTT	CASWGTGRSEKLFF
.	TRBV9	TRBJ2-1	.	TGTGCCAGCAGTATTCAGGCGGCCCGACAGGTACTAGACAATGAGCAGTTCTTC	CASSIQAARQVLDNEQFF
.	TRBV18	TRBJ1-1	.	TGTGCCAGCTCACCGCGCACAGGGAACACTGAAGCTTTCTTT	CASSPRTGNTEAFF
.	TRBV3-1/TRBV3-2	TRBJ2-3	TRBD2	TGTGCCAGCAGCCAAGGAGGTAGCGGGACCCGCACAGATACGCAGTATTTT	CASSQGGSGTRTDTQYF
.	TRBV2	TRBJ2-1	.	TGTGCCTACGTGTCGGGGACTTCCTCCTACAATGAGCAGTTCTTC	CAYVSGTSSYNEQFF
.	TRBV29-1	TRBJ1-2	.	TGCAGCGTTGAAGCAACAGGGCTTAACTATGGCTACACCTTC	CSVEATGLNYGYTF
.	TRBV10-2	TRBJ1-1	.	TGCGCCAGCAGTGAGAGAGGGATCAACACTGAAGCTTTCTTT	CASSERGINTEAFF
.	TRBV2	TRBJ2-1	TRBD2	TGTGCCAGGCAGCGGGAAGCGGGGGGACTATACAATGAGCAGTTCTTC	CARQREAGGLYNEQFF
.	TRBV30	TRBJ2-5	TRBD2	TGTGCCTGGAAGACTAGCGGGGGCCAAGAGACCCAGTACTTC	CAWKTSGGQETQYF
.	TRBV19	TRBJ2-1	.	TGTGCCAGTAGTATTGCGACAGGGACTCAGTTCTTC	CASSIATGTQFF
few	TRBV3-1/TRBV3-2	TRBJ2-2	TRBD1	TGTGCCAGCAGCCGGACAGGGCCCAACACCGGGGAGCTGTTTTTT	CASSRTGPNTGELFF
few	TRBV5-4	TRBJ2-3	TRBD2	TGTGCCAGCAGCTCTGCCTCGGCCCTAGCGGGGCCCACAGATACGCAGTATTTT	CASSSASALAGPTDTQYF
.	TRBV9	TRBJ2-7	.	TGTGCCAGCAGCTCTACGACAGGCCTGCTTGGGGGCGAGCAGTACTTC	CASSSTTGLLGGEQYF
few	TRBV7-6	TRBJ2-3	.	TGTGCCAGCAAGGGACTCCAGGGCACAGATACGCAGTATTTT	CASKGLQGTDTQYF
.	TRBV28	TRBJ1-2	.	TGTGCCAGCAGTCCGGACAGACGAAGGAGCTATGGCTACACCTTC	CASSPDRRRSYGYTF
.	TRBV4-2	TRBJ2-7	.	TGTGCCAGCAGCCAAGATAGAGGCCATGGCTACGAGCAGTACTTC	CASSQDRGHGYEQYF
.	TRBV5-4	TRBJ2-2	TRBD2	TGTGCCAGCAGCCCGACTAGCGGGGGGACCCACACCGGGGAGCTGTTTTTT	CASSPTSGGTHTGELFF
.	TRBV7-9	TRBJ2-1	TRBD1	TGTGCCAGCAGCCCGGGGACAGGGAATACAATCGAGCAGTTCTTC	CASSPGTGNTIEQFF
few	TRBV4-3	TRBJ1-6	.	TGCGCCAGCAGCCAAGATTTCGGAAGGCGGAATTCACCCCTCCACTTT	CASSQDFGRRNSPLHF
.	TRBV9	TRBJ2-3	TRBD2	TGTGCCAGCAGCGTGCTAGCGGGGGGGACAGATACGCAGTATTTT	CASSVLAGGTDTQYF
.	TRBV4-1	TRBJ1-1	.	TGCGCCAGCAGCCAAGCGGACAGGAACACTGAAGCTTTCTTT	CASSQADRNTEAFF
.	TRBV4-2	TRBJ2-3	.	TGTGCCAGCAGCCAAGAAGGGGTTCGCACAGATACGCAGTATTTT	CASSQEGVRTDTQYF
.	TRBV19	TRBJ1-1	.	TGTGCCAGTAGTATAACGCAGGCAAGCAACACTGAAGCTTTCTTT	CASSITQASNTEAFF
.	TRBV29-1	TRBJ2-5	.	TGCAGCGTTGAAGATAATGTGGGACTTACGACCCAGTACTTC	CSVEDNVGLTTQYF
.	TRBV6-6	TRBJ1-5	TRBD1	TGTGCCAGCAGTACAGGGGTGGTAAGGCCCCAGCATTTT	CASSTGVVRPQHF
.	TRBV10-3	TRBJ2-1	TRBD2	TGTGCCATCAGTGGAGACGGGGGGGCCGGGGGCTTAAATGAGCAGTTCTTC	CAISGDGGAGGLNEQFF
.	TRBV7-2	TRBJ1-1	.	TGTGCCAGCGGCGCGGGGCTTCCCACTGAAGCTTTCTTT	CASGAGLPTEAFF